This section outlines one T cell receptor (beta chain) sequence together with its context. This sample was taken from a study of technical replicates of blood from four donors. The assay was immunoSEQ multiplex PCR, and TCRdb's table has in-frame clones only and misses some. Among 91,000 or so clones listed, 95% were seen once. Germline lookup yields CDR1 MGHRA and CDR2 YSYEKL. The CDR3 spans 15 residues. V shed 1 base and J 2 bases; nucleotides not matched to a gene: 3. This receptor was identified in a human donor in good health. This chain links TRBV4-1 with TRBJ2-7; 9 bases fit TRBD1. Source material: T cells isolated from PBMCs. The CDR3 nucleotides read TGCGCCAGCAGCCAAGCCAGACAGGGGGCCTACGAGCAGTACTTC. Its translation: CASSQARQGAYEQYF.